Listed here are 7 T cell receptor beta chains from one sample, sequenced in a study of blood T cells in healthy people across ages. A sample-barcoded 5' primer and a J-beta primer mix were used in a second PCR of roughly 6 to 11 cycles. TCRdb reprocessed the 5' RACE reads via MiXCR and lists one record per CDR3 protein. The sample records around 970,000 distinct CDR3 sequences, just over 50% being singletons. Sequenced input: blood. These receptors all come from an older woman in good health.

This chain joins TRBV28 and TRBJ2-7, with 8 bases aligning to TRBD2. CDR3 size: 15 residues. Germline CDR1 and CDR2: MDHEN and SYDVKM. Trimming at V came to 6 bases and at J to 4 bases, leaving 11 bases not matched to a gene. CDR3 region: CASRSPAGAGYEQYF. The CDR3 DNA reads as TGTGCCAGCAGATCACCAGCGGGAGCGGGATACGAGCAGTACTTC.

J is TRBJ2-1 and V is TRBV28; 7 positions match TRBD2. Germline-derived CDR1 and CDR2 are MDHEN and SYDVKM. The CDR3 covers 14 residues. J gave up 7 bases and V 8 bases, and 11 bases lay outside the gene matches. The CDR3 spells CASGQGLTWNEQFF. CDR3 nucleotide sequence: TGTGCCAGCGGCCAGGGACTAACCTGGAATGAGCAGTTCTTC.

The chain employs TRBV5-1 and TRBJ2-1; TRBD2 matches at 8 bases. The V segment lost 0 bases and the J segment 6 bases; nucleotides outside the gene matches: 11. Germline assignment: CDR1 SGHRS and CDR2 YFSETQ. The CDR3 contains 17 residues. The CDR3 reads CASSLGVRSGRVNEQFF. CDR3 nucleotide sequence: TGCGCCAGCAGCTTGGGAGTAAGAAGCGGGAGAGTCAATGAGCAGTTCTTC.

This chain connects TRBV4-1 to TRBJ2-7; no firm D call. Trimming cost V 1 base and J 2 bases, with 12 bases left between them. The germline gives CDR1 MGHRA, CDR2 YSYEKL. The CDR3 loop spans 15 amino acids. The CDR3 sequence is CASSQVTSPAYEQYF. CDR3 in DNA: TGCGCCAGCAGCCAAGTGACATCCCCAGCCTACGAGCAGTACTTC.

This clonotype came up a few times. The J gene is TRBJ1-5, the V gene TRBV6-2 or TRBV6-3; D gene unclear. The CDR3 covers 14 residues. Trimming removed 6 bases at V and 0 bases at J, with 9 bases between. Per the germline V gene, CDR1 is MNHEY and CDR2 is SVGEGT. The CDR3 region has the DNA TGTGCCAGCAGGTCGGGGTATAGCAATCAGCCCCAGCATTTT. It yields the protein CASRSGYSNQPQHF.

This chain joins TRBV5-1 and TRBJ2-7; maybe TRBD2 (5 bases). The V gene lost 0 bases and the J gene lost 6 bases, with 16 bases spanning the gap. Germline CDR1 and CDR2: SGHRS and YFSETQ. The CDR3 spans 15 residues. The chain's CDR3 is CASSLASGSGGEQYF. CDR3 nucleotide sequence: TGCGCCAGCAGCTTGGCCAGTGGGAGTGGCGGCGAGCAGTACTTC. Based on the CDR3 plus reference TRBV5-1 and TRBJ2-7, the full variable domain is KAGVTQTPRYLIKTRGQQVTLSCSPISGHRSVSWYQQTPGQGLQFLFEYFSETQRNKGNFPGRFSGRQFSNSRSEMNVSTLELGDSALYLCASSLASGSGGEQYFGPGTRLTVT.

CDR3 in DNA: TGTGCCTGGAGTGTATACGGAAAAGAGACCCAGTACTTC. It encodes CAWSVYGKETQYF. The chain joins TRBV30 to TRBJ2-7; D remains ambiguous. The closer fit of TRBJ2-5 to the DNA end suggests the J call may be wrong. There are 13 residues in the CDR3. Germline loops: CDR1 GTSNPN, CDR2 SVGIG (reference sequence).